The subject of this entry is one T cell receptor beta chain. At one end the junction does not follow the germline gene, possibly because of a read error. CDR1 is SGHAT and CDR2 is FQNNGV in the germline V gene. This CDR3 is built from 14 residues. A modified ARM-PCR protocol with three rounds of nested PCR amplified TCRbeta. TCRdb fed the multiplex PCR reads into MiXCR, producing one record per CDR3 protein. The table lists approximately 120,000 distinct CDR3 sequences, 60% to 70% of them singletons. This sample is part of a study of tumor and adjacent non-tumor tissue in lung cancer. Across the whole study: There were 12 adenocarcinoma, a couple of squamous cell carcinoma and 1 small cell lung cancer cases.

RNA was extracted from bulk tissue without any cell sorting. Between August and November 2014, newly diagnosed, chemotherapy-naive lung cancer patients underwent thoracic surgery in China. The receptor's source is a man younger than 45 with non-small cell lung cancer. This chain connects TRBV11-2 to TRBJ2-2; D remains ambiguous. The sequenced sample was lung tumor tissue. The CDR3 DNA sequence: TGTGTCAGCAGCTATGGAACCAACACCTGGGAGCTGTTTTTT. Protein product: CVSSYGTNTWELFF.